The 14 T cell receptor beta chains below all came from one sample that was sequenced in a study of blood T cell repertoires in COVID-19. Clones were sequenced by immunoSEQ multiplex PCR, and TCRdb holds only the in-frame ones, with some missing. This table has about 130,000 clones, roughly 90% appearing once. The sequenced sample consisted of peripheral blood. Source of these receptors: a man aged 55-75 years with COVID-19, enrolled during active disease.

CDR3 sequence: CASSQVGLVSTDTQYF. The CDR3 DNA is TGCGCCAGCAGCCAAGTAGGTCTAGTGAGCACAGATACGCAGTATTTT. The V and J genes are TRBV4-1 and TRBJ2-3; no firm D call. The V end was cut by 1 base, the J end by 0 bases, with 11 bases between. Germline V lookup: CDR1 MGHRA, CDR2 YSYEKL. The CDR3 covers 16 residues.

The chain employs TRBV11-2 and TRBJ2-2; the match to TRBD1 covers 10 bases. CDR1 and CDR2 (germline): SGHAT, FQNNGV. V lost 1 base, J lost 7 bases, and 3 bases stayed unmatched. This CDR3 spans 15 amino acids. The CDR3 DNA sequence: TGTGCCAGCAGCTTAGGGTGGACAGGGGGCGGGGAGCTGTTTTTT. This encodes CASSLGWTGGGELFF.

The chain uses TRBV4-2 and TRBJ1-5; no clear D gene. The CDR3 contains 14 residues. Germline V gene sequence: CDR1 LGHNA, CDR2 YNFKEQ. V shed 0 bases and J shed 1 base, with 4 bases lying between them. Here the CDR3 reads CASSQDRSNQPQHF. CDR3 sequence (DNA): TGTGCCAGCAGCCAAGACAGGAGCAATCAGCCCCAGCATTTT.

The chain employs TRBV7-9 and TRBJ2-7; D uncertain. Germline assignment: CDR1 SEHNR and CDR2 FQNEAQ (reference sequence). CDR3 length: 12 residues. V was trimmed by 6 bases and J by 3 bases, leaving 9 bases between them. In DNA form, the CDR3 reads TGTGCCAGCAGACTAACGAACTACGAGCAGTACTTC. Translating gives CASRLTNYEQYF.

The chain combines TRBV2 with TRBJ2-1; TRBD1 might be the D (5 bases). The CDR3 contains 15 residues. Trimming left V 3 bases short and J 5 bases short, with 14 bases between. CDR1 and CDR2 (germline): SNHLY, FYNNEI. CDR3 sequence (DNA): TGTGCCAGCAGTGACCGGCAGGGAAAGAACAATGAGCAGTTCTTC. Its translation is CASSDRQGKNNEQFF.

The V and J genes are TRBV3-1 (or the pseudogene TRBV3-2) and TRBJ2-1; tentatively, D is TRBD2 (6 bases). The CDR3 covers 16 residues. Germline V gene sequence: CDR1 LGHDT, CDR2 YNNKEL (reference sequence). Trimming left V 0 bases short and J 0 bases short, with 9 bases between. CDR3 coding DNA: TGTGCCAGCAGCCAAGACCGGCGGGGCTCCTACAATGAGCAGTTCTTC. Residues: CASSQDRRGSYNEQFF.

The chain is built from TRBV24-1 and TRBJ2-1; 10 positions agree with TRBD1. Germline V gene sequence: CDR1 KGHDR, CDR2 SFDVKD. V lost 4 bases and J lost 3; bases outside the gene matches: 2. The CDR3 is 15 residues long. CDR3 residues: CATSDDRGHYNEQFF. CDR3 in DNA: TGTGCCACCAGTGACGACAGGGGGCACTACAATGAGCAGTTCTTC.

V usage is TRBV30 and J usage is TRBJ2-1; D is perhaps TRBD2 (5 bases). This CDR3 region has 11 residues. From germline, CDR1 is GTSNPN and CDR2 SVGIG (reference sequence). V was clipped by 0 bases and J by 15 bases, with 12 bases between them. CDR3 amino acids: CAWSVMRTWFF. The CDR3, as DNA: TGTGCCTGGAGTGTAATGCGGACTTGGTTCTTC.

This clone showed up just once. Relative to the germline gene, one junction end is altered; a read error may explain this. This sequence joins TRBV4-1 and TRBJ2-7, with a weak D call TRBD2 (5 bases). The CDR3 length is 14 residues. Germline V gene data show CDR1 as MGHRA and CDR2 as YSYEKL. CDR3 bases: TGCGCCAGCAGCCAAGTCGAGGGAAGGAGCGGCCCCCTCTTC. Translation: CASSQVEGRSGPLF.

V gene TRBV4-1 combines with J gene TRBJ2-3; D gene uncertain. Germline values: CDR1 MGHRA, CDR2 YSYEKL. The CDR3 runs to 15 residues. V was clipped by 0 bases and J by 1 base, with 8 bases between them. CDR3 region: CASSQDLSGTDTQYF. As DNA, the CDR3 is TGCGCCAGCAGCCAAGATTTGTCCGGCACAGATACGCAGTATTTT.

The V call is TRBV10-3, the J call TRBJ2-3, with a possible D match to TRBD1 (5 bases). Per the germline V gene, CDR1 is ENHRY and CDR2 is SYGVKD. The CDR3 has 13 residues. V was clipped by 4 bases and J by 6 bases, with 11 bases between them. CDR3 loop: CAISGTAGDTQYF. In DNA, the CDR3 is TGTGCCATCAGTGGGACCGCAGGGGATACGCAGTATTTT.

The chain recombines TRBV21-1 with TRBJ2-3; the table assigns TRBD2, which was not confirmed against the DNA. TRBV21-1 is labeled a pseudogene. The CDR3 has 18 amino acids. CDR3 protein: CASKGDRGKTSGDDTQYF. Written as DNA, the CDR3 is TGTGCCAGCAAGGGGGACAGGGGAAAGACTAGCGGAGACGATACGCAGTATTTT.

The rearrangement joins TRBV9 to TRBJ2-1, with 7 bases fitting TRBD1. The germline CDR1 and CDR2 sequences are SGDLS and YYNGEE. With 3 bases clipped from V and 9 bases from J, the junction kept 6 bases outside the gene matches. This CDR3 has 13 residues. The CDR3 DNA sequence: TGTGCCAGCAGCGGACAGGGAGTTGGTGAGCAGTTCTTC. This codes for CASSGQGVGEQFF.

The chain links TRBV19 to TRBJ2-1; a weak D match, TRBD1 (6 bases). V shed 6 bases and J shed 3 bases, with 9 bases lying between them. Germline values: CDR1 LNHDA, CDR2 SQIVND (reference sequence). The CDR3 sequence is 13 residues long. CDR3 coding DNA: TGTGCCAGTAGCCTGGACAGCTACAATGAGCAGTTCTTC. Protein: CASSLDSYNEQFF.